The next 26 T cell receptor beta chains were all read from a single sample in a study of shared clonotypes between healthy human individuals. Using immunoSEQ multiplex PCR, the repertoire was profiled, and TCRdb retains in-frame clones only, with some absent. The sample holds about 490,000 clones; 79% are singletons and the top ten take 10% to 15%. Input material: PBMCs. These receptors came from a middle-aged woman in good health. Some clones in this sample may be carry-over from other donors' samples.

The chain has TRBV6-6 and TRBJ2-7; no definite D call. The germline V gene has CDR1 MNHNY and CDR2 SVGAGI (reference sequence). This CDR3 comprises 13 residues. V gave up 6 bases and J gave up 1 base, with 10 bases separating them. The CDR3 DNA is TGTGCCAGCAGCCCAGAGAGTTCCTACGAGCAGTACTTC. It specifies CASSPESSYEQYF.

V gene TRBV11-2 combines with J gene TRBJ2-2; 7 nucleotides line up with TRBD2. Germline-derived CDR1 and CDR2 are SGHAT and FQNNGV. CDR3 size: 15 residues. The J segment lost 0 bases and the V segment lost 8 bases, leaving 6 bases of the junction unmatched. CDR3 amino acids: CASPQGRANTGELFF. CDR3 sequence (DNA): TGTGCCAGCCCCCAAGGGAGGGCGAACACCGGGGAGCTGTTTTTT. Combining the CDR3 with reference TRBV11-2 and TRBJ2-2 gives the whole variable domain EAGVAQSPRYKIIEKRQSVAFWCNPISGHATLYWYQQILGQGPKLLIQFQNNGVVDDSQLPKDRFSAERLKGVDSTLKIQPAKLEDSAVYLCASPQGRANTGELFFGEGSRLTVL.

This chain connects TRBV5-4 to TRBJ2-3; 9 nucleotides line up with TRBD1. V was clipped by 2 bases and J by 8 bases; unmatched bases: 3. The CDR3 is made up of 13 amino acids. Germline CDR1 is SGHNT and CDR2 is YYREEE (reference sequence). The CDR3 nucleotides are TGTGCCAGCAGCTTCCCGGGACAGGGTACGCAGTATTTT. Its translation: CASSFPGQGTQYF.

The V and J genes are TRBV4-1 and TRBJ2-1; TRBD1 agrees at 9 bases. Trimming removed 2 bases from V and 4 bases from J; junction bases left unmatched: 9. Germline loops: CDR1 MGHRA, CDR2 YSYEKL. The CDR3 covers 17 residues. Here the CDR3 DNA reads TGCGCCAGCAGCCAAAAAACGGGACAGGGTTCGTACAATGAGCAGTTCTTC. This translates into CASSQKTGQGSYNEQFF.

The rearrangement links TRBV6-1 to TRBJ2-5; D is perhaps TRBD1 or TRBD2 (6 bases each). CDR1 and CDR2 from the germline V gene are MNHNS and SASEGT. The V end lost 5 bases, the J end lost 5 bases, and 15 bases lay between the germline ends. The CDR3 totals 14 residues. The CDR3 DNA reads as TGTGCCAGCAGTCGCCCGGGGGCGGGGGAGACCCAGTACTTC. Translation gives CASSRPGAGETQYF.

This rearrangement joins TRBV27 to TRBJ2-7; weak D call: TRBD2 (5 bases). Looked up from germline, CDR1 is MNHEY and CDR2 is SMNVEV (reference sequence). The CDR3 is 14 residues long. V lost 4 bases, J lost 2 bases, and 12 bases lay in between. In DNA form, the CDR3 reads TGTGCCAGCAGTTCCGCTAGCCCTCCCTACGAGCAGTACTTC. Translated: CASSSASPPYEQYF.

This chain connects TRBV7-2 to TRBJ2-7; 8 bases agree with TRBD2. Germline V gene data show CDR1 as SGHTA and CDR2 as FQGNSA. The trim removed 3 bases at V and 0 bases at J, leaving 7 bases unmatched. The CDR3 consists of 16 residues. CDR3: CASSFGPSGFSYEQYF. Written as DNA, the CDR3 is TGTGCCAGCAGCTTCGGTCCTAGCGGGTTCTCCTACGAGCAGTACTTC. The entire variable domain, with the rest obtained from reference TRBV7-2 and TRBJ2-7, is as follows: GAGVSQSPSNKVTEKGKDVELRCDPISGHTALYWYRQSLGQGLEFLIYFQGNSAPDKSGLPSDRFSAERTGGSVSTLTIQRTQQEDSAVYLCASSFGPSGFSYEQYFGPGTRLTVT.

The CDR3 region has the DNA TGTGCCAGCAGCTTTGGGACTTACATCGCGAACACCGGGGAGCTGTTTTTT. Amino acids: CASSFGTYIANTGELFF. V usage is TRBV11-2 and J usage is TRBJ2-2; a possible D gene is TRBD2 (6 bases). This CDR3 contains 17 residues. V lost 3 bases, J lost 0 bases, and 14 bases lay in between. Per the germline V gene, CDR1 is SGHAT and CDR2 is FQNNGV.

CDR3 nucleotides: TGCGCCAGCAGCTTGTCCTTAGCGGGAGGGGTGAACACCGGGGAGCTGTTTTTT. Translated: CASSLSLAGGVNTGELFF. The chain couples TRBV5-1 to TRBJ2-2; 11 bases align to TRBD2. V lost 1 base and J lost 1; bases outside the gene matches: 6. Germline V gene sequence: CDR1 SGHRS, CDR2 YFSETQ. The CDR3 loop spans 18 amino acids. Supplemented by reference TRBV5-1 and TRBJ2-2, the full variable domain reads KAGVTQTPRYLIKTRGQQVTLSCSPISGHRSVSWYQQTPGQGLQFLFEYFSETQRNKGNFPGRFSGRQFSNSRSEMNVSTLELGDSALYLCASSLSLAGGVNTGELFFGEGSRLTVL.

The genes are TRBV5-5 and TRBJ2-5, with D perhaps matching TRBD1 or TRBD2 (6 bases each). The germline CDR1 and CDR2 sequences are SGHKS and YYEKEE (reference sequence). Trimming took 4 bases from V and 2 from J, leaving 24 bases between them. This CDR3 comprises 18 residues. The CDR3 spells CASSTTGANPALQETQYF. CDR3 bases: TGTGCCAGCAGCACTACGGGGGCCAACCCCGCCCTACAAGAGACCCAGTACTTC.

V gene TRBV28 combines with J gene TRBJ2-1; 9 nucleotides line up with TRBD2. Germline lookup yields CDR1 MDHEN and CDR2 SYDVKM. The J segment lost 8 bases and the V segment lost 2 bases, leaving 4 bases of the junction unmatched. The CDR3 is made up of 14 amino acids. The CDR3 sequence: CASSLVAGVDEQFF. CDR3 coding DNA: TGTGCCAGCAGTTTAGTAGCGGGAGTCGATGAGCAGTTCTTC.

This clone has at least ten counts. Different DNA sequences within this sample yield the same CDR3. V usage is TRBV25-1 and J usage is TRBJ2-1; 10 bases are a match to TRBD2. V was pared by 6 bases and J by 6 bases, with 2 bases of the junction left unmatched. The CDR3 consists of 13 residues. The germline CDR1 and CDR2 sequences are MGHDK and SYGVNS. The CDR3 spells CASRGLAPNEQFF. The CDR3 nucleotides read TGTGCCAGCAGGGGACTAGCGCCCAATGAGCAGTTCTTC.

V usage is TRBV9 and J usage is TRBJ2-7; TRBD2 might be the D (6 bases). The CDR3 spans 13 residues. The germline V gene has CDR1 SGDLS and CDR2 YYNGEE. Trimming took off 0 bases at V and 6 bases at J, with 10 bases between the two ends. The CDR3 nucleotides are TGTGCCAGCAGCGTAGGTGGAGGGCTCGAGCAGTACTTC. It translates to CASSVGGGLEQYF. The full variable domain, in which reference TRBV9 and TRBJ2-7 provide the parts outside the CDR3, is DSGVTQTPKHLITATGQRVTLRCSPRSGDLSVYWYQQSLDQGLQFLIQYYNGEERAKGNILERFSAQQFPDLHSELNLSSLELGDSALYFCASSVGGGLEQYFGPGTRLTVT.

This rearrangement joins TRBV5-4 to TRBJ2-1, with 10 positions matching TRBD2. J was trimmed by 6 bases and V by 7 bases; bases with no gene match: 13. CDR1 and CDR2 (germline): SGHNT, YYREEE (reference sequence). This CDR3 has 16 residues. CDR3 sequence (DNA): TGTGCCAGCTCAGGGGCTAGCGGGAGCGTCGGCAATGAGCAGTTCTTC. It yields the protein CASSGASGSVGNEQFF.

The chain joins TRBV19 to TRBJ2-1; D unresolved. Germline V gene lookup returns CDR1 LNHDA and CDR2 SQIVND (reference sequence). Trimming took off 5 bases at V and 4 bases at J, with 3 bases between the two ends. This CDR3 spans 11 amino acids. Written as DNA, the CDR3 is TGTGCCAGTAGTGAGTACAATGAGCAGTTCTTC. It translates to CASSEYNEQFF.

The rearrangement joins TRBV5-4 to TRBJ2-2; D is unclear. V gave up 8 bases and J gave up 4 bases, with 12 bases separating them. The CDR3 extends over 13 amino acids. Germline values: CDR1 SGHNT, CDR2 YYREEE (reference sequence). The CDR3 sequence is CASEIKATGELFF. CDR3 bases: TGTGCCAGTGAAATAAAAGCCACCGGGGAGCTGTTTTTT. Together with reference TRBV5-4 and TRBJ2-2, the CDR3 gives the full variable domain: ETGVTQSPTHLIKTRGQQVTLRCSSQSGHNTVSWYQQALGQGPQFIFQYYREEENGRGNFPPRFSGLQFPNYSSELNVNALELDDSALYLCASEIKATGELFFGEGSRLTVL.

The V gene is TRBV5-1, the J gene TRBJ1-1, with 9 positions matching TRBD1. V gave up 0 bases and J gave up 1 base; unmatched junction bases: 7. Germline-derived CDR1 and CDR2 are SGHRS and YFSETQ. The CDR3 runs 17 residues. DNA for the CDR3: TGCGCCAGCAGCTTGGGGCCCACAGGGGGCACGAACACTGAAGCTTTCTTT. This gives the protein CASSLGPTGGTNTEAFF.

The chain employs TRBV5-6 and TRBJ2-3; possibly TRBD2 for D (6 bases). Trimming took 0 bases from V and 2 from J, leaving 10 bases between them. Germline lookup yields CDR1 SGHDT and CDR2 YYEEEE. The length of the CDR3 is 15 residues. In DNA form, the CDR3 reads TGTGCCAGCAGCTTGGGGAGGGGAAACACAGATACGCAGTATTTT. Translation: CASSLGRGNTDTQYF.

The gene calls are TRBV19 and TRBJ2-1; 8 bases line up with TRBD2. With V trimmed by 3 bases and J by 8 bases, 9 bases remained unmatched. The CDR3 totals 15 residues. Per germline, CDR1 LNHDA and CDR2 SQIVND (reference sequence). The CDR3 DNA reads TGTGCCAGTAGTATCTTTAGCGGGACCGGCCATGAGCAGTTCTTC. Translating it yields CASSIFSGTGHEQFF.

A note on this clone: A read error is the likely source, as a far larger clone sits one nucleotide away. The J gene is TRBJ2-2, the V gene TRBV28, with D perhaps TRBD1 (5 bases). CDR3 length: 20 amino acids. The germline gives CDR1 MDHEN, CDR2 SYDVKM. The CDR3 coding sequence is TGTGCCAGCAGTTCCGGGTTTAAGGGGTGGCTATTGATGAACGCCGGGGAGCTGTTTTTT. It codes for CASSSGFKGWLLMNAGELFF. Complete variable domain (other parts from reference TRBV28 and TRBJ2-2): DVKVTQSSRYLVKRTGEKVFLECVQDMDHENMFWYRQDPGLGLRLIYFSYDVKMKEKGDIPEGYSVSREKKERFSLILESASTNQTSMYLCASSSGFKGWLLMNAGELFFGEGSRLTVL.

J is TRBJ2-3 and V is TRBV7-9, with 7 bases aligning to TRBD2. The CDR3 consists of 18 residues. Per the germline V gene, CDR1 is SEHNR and CDR2 is FQNEAQ (reference sequence). The ends lost 5 bases at V and 2 bases at J; junction bases unmatched: 16. The CDR3 nucleotides are TGTGCCAGCAGCCTACCCCGCGGGGGAACCCTAAACACAGATACGCAGTATTTT. Encoded protein: CASSLPRGGTLNTDTQYF. Using reference TRBV7-9 and TRBJ2-3 for the parts outside the CDR3, the full variable domain is DTGVSQNPRHKITKRGQNVTFRCDPISEHNRLYWYRQTLGQGPEFLTYFQNEAQLEKSRLLSDRFSAERPKGSFSTLEIQRTEQGDSAMYLCASSLPRGGTLNTDTQYFGPGTRLTVL.

The chain employs TRBV13 and TRBJ2-7, with a tentative D call TRBD2 (5 bases). Trimming cost V 2 bases and J 5 bases, with 13 bases left between them. The CDR3 is made up of 14 amino acids. Germline CDR1 is PRHDT and CDR2 is FYEKMQ (reference sequence). The CDR3 DNA reads as TGTGCCAGCAGCTTATTGAGGGCGATGAACGAGCAGTACTTC. This gives the protein CASSLLRAMNEQYF.

The CDR3 here is CASSYSGAQEQFF. The CDR3 DNA is TGTGCCAGCAGCTACTCGGGAGCGCAAGAGCAGTTCTTC. The chain employs TRBV11-3 and TRBJ2-1; tentatively, D is TRBD2 (6 bases). The CDR3 is made up of 13 amino acids. From germline, CDR1 is SGHNT and CDR2 YENEEA. The V gene lost 4 bases and the J gene lost 10 bases, with 14 bases spanning the gap. Together with reference TRBV11-3 and TRBJ2-1, the CDR3 gives the full variable domain: EAGVVQSPRYKIIEKKQPVAFWCNPISGHNTLYWYLQNLGQGPELLIRYENEEAVDDSQLPKDRFSAERLKGVDSTLKIQPAELGDSAVYLCASSYSGAQEQFFGPGTRLTVL.

The V call is TRBV19, the J call TRBJ1-1; 9 nucleotides line up with TRBD1. Germline V gene lookup returns CDR1 LNHDA and CDR2 SQIVND (reference sequence). The CDR3 runs to 14 residues. V was pared by 6 bases and J by 5 bases, with 7 bases of the junction left unmatched. This CDR3 is CASSNTGGDTEAFF. CDR3 coding DNA: TGTGCCAGTAGCAATACAGGGGGCGATACTGAAGCTTTCTTT.

This clone was counted only a few times. This chain joins TRBV10-3 and TRBJ1-1; perhaps TRBD1 as D (5 bases). The V gene's germline CDR1 is ENHRY and CDR2 SYGVKD. CDR3 length: 16 amino acids. Trimming left V 3 bases short and J 1 base short, with 15 bases between. CDR3 protein: CAISDPRRGKNTEAFF. The CDR3 DNA follows: TGTGCCATCAGTGACCCGAGGAGGGGCAAGAACACTGAAGCTTTCTTT.

The chain is built from TRBV2 and TRBJ2-7; 9 nucleotides agree with TRBD1. Germline values: CDR1 SNHLY, CDR2 FYNNEI. The CDR3 is 15 amino acids. V shed 7 bases, J shed 1 base, and the junction held 8 bases outside the gene matches. The CDR3 DNA sequence: TGTGCCAGCAACGGTGGACAGGGGAGATCCTACGAGCAGTACTTC. This translates into CASNGGQGRSYEQYF. Full variable domain (missing parts from reference TRBV2 and TRBJ2-7): EPEVTQTPSHQVTQMGQEVILRCVPISNHLYFYWYRQILGQKVEFLVSFYNNEISEKSEIFDDQFSVERPDGSNFTLKIRSTKLEDSAMYFCASNGGQGRSYEQYFGPGTRLTVT.